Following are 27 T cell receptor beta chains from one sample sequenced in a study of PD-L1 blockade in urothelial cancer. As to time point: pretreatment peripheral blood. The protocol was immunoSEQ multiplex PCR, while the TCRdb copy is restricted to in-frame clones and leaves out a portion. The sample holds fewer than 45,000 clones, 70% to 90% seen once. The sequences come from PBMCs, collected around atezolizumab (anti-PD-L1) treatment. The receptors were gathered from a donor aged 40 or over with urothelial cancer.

The chain's CDR3 is CASRLARLAGGDEQFF. CDR3 nucleotide sequence: TGTGCAAGTCGCTTAGCCCGACTAGCGGGGGGCGATGAGCAGTTCTTC. The chain links TRBV12-2 to TRBJ2-1; TRBD2 is the table's D call and was not checked against the DNA. TRBV12-2 is noted as a pseudogene. The CDR3 totals 16 residues.

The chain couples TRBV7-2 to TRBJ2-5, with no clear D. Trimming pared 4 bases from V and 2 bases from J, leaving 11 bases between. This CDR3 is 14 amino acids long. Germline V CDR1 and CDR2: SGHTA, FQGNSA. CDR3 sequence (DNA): TGTGCCAGCAGCTCAACGTACGGTCAAGAGACCCAGTACTTC. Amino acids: CASSSTYGQETQYF.

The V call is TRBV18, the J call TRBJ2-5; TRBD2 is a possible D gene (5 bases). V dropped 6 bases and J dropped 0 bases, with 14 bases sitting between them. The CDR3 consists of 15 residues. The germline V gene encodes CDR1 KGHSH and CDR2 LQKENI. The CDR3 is CASSNPTTYQETQYF. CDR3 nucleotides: TGTGCCAGCTCCAACCCGACTACGTACCAAGAGACCCAGTACTTC.

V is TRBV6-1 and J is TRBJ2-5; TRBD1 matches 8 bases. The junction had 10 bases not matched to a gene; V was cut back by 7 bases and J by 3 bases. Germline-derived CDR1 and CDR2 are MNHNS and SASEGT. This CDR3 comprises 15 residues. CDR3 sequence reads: CASNRGAGGEETQYF. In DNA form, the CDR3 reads TGTGCCAGCAACAGAGGGGCAGGGGGCGAAGAGACCCAGTACTTC.

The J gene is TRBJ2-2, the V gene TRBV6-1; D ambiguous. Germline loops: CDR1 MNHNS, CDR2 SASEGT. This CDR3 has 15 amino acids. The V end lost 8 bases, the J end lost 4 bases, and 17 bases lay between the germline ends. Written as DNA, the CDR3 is TGTGCCAGCGCATCCTCAAACCCGAGCACCGGGGAGCTGTTTTTT. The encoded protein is CASASSNPSTGELFF.

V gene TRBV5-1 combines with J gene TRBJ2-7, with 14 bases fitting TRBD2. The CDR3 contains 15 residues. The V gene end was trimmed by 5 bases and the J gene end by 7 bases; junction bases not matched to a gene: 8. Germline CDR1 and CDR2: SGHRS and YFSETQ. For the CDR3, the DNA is TGCGCCAGCAGACAGGGGACTAGCGGGAGTTGGGAGCAGTACTTC. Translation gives CASRQGTSGSWEQYF.

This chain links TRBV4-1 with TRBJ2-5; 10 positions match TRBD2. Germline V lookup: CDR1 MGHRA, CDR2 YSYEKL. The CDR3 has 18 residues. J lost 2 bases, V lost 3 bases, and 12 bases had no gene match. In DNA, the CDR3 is TGCGCCAGCAGCCAGGGGGGGGCTAGCGGGAGCTGGCAAGAGACCCAGTACTTC. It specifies CASSQGGASGSWQETQYF.

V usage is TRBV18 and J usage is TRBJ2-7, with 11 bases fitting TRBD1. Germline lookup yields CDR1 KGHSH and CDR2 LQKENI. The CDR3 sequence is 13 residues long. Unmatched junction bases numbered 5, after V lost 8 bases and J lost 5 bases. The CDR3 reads CASTGQGAHEQYF. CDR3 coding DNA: TGTGCCAGCACCGGACAGGGGGCCCACGAGCAGTACTTC.

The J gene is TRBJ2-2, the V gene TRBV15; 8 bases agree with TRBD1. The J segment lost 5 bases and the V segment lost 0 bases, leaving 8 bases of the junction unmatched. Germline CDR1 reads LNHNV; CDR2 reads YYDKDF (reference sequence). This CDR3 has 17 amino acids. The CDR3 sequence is CATSRDLQGASTGELFF. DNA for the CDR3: TGTGCCACCAGCAGAGATCTTCAGGGGGCGAGTACCGGGGAGCTGTTTTTT. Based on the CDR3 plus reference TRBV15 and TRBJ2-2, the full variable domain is DAMVIQNPRYQVTQFGKPVTLSCSQTLNHNVMYWYQQKSSQAPKLLFHYYDKDFNNEADTPDNFQSRRPNTSFCFLDIRSPGLGDTAMYLCATSRDLQGASTGELFFGEGSRLTVL.

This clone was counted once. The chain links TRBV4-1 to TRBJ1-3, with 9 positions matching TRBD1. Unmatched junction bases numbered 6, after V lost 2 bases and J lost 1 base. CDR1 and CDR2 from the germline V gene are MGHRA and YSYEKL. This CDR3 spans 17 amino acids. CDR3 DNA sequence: TGCGCCAGCAGCCAATACTTCGGGACAGGGTCTGGAAACACCATATATTTT. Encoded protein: CASSQYFGTGSGNTIYF.

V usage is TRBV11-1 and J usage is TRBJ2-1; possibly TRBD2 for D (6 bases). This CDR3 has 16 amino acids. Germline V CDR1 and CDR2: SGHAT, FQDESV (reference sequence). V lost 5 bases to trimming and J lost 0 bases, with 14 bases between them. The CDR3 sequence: CASSRLVTSSYNEQFF. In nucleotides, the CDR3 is TGTGCCAGCAGCCGACTAGTCACTAGCTCCTACAATGAGCAGTTCTTC.

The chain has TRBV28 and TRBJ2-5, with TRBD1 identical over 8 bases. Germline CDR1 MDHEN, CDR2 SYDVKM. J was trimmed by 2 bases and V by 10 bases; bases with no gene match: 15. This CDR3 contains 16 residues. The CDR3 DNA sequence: TGTGCCACCGCAGGGGGCGCGTCTAGCGTACAAGAGACCCAGTACTTC. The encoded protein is CATAGGASSVQETQYF.

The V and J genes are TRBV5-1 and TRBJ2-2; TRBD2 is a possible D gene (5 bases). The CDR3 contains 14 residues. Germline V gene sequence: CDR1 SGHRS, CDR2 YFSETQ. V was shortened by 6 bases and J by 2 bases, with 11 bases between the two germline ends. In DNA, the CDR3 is TGCGCCAGCACGGGTCTAGCTAACACCGGGGAGCTGTTTTTT. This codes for CASTGLANTGELFF. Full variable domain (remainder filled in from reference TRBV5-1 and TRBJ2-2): KAGVTQTPRYLIKTRGQQVTLSCSPISGHRSVSWYQQTPGQGLQFLFEYFSETQRNKGNFPGRFSGRQFSNSRSEMNVSTLELGDSALYLCASTGLANTGELFFGEGSRLTVL.

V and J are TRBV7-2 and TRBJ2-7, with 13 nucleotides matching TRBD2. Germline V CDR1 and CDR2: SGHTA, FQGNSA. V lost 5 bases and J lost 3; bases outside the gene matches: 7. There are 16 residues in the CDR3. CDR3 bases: TGTGCCAGCAGCCCAGGACTAGCGGGGGCGGGCTACGAGCAGTACTTC. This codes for CASSPGLAGAGYEQYF. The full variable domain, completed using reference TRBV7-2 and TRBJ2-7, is GAGVSQSPSNKVTEKGKDVELRCDPISGHTALYWYRQSLGQGLEFLIYFQGNSAPDKSGLPSDRFSAERTGGSVSTLTIQRTQQEDSAVYLCASSPGLAGAGYEQYFGPGTRLTVT.

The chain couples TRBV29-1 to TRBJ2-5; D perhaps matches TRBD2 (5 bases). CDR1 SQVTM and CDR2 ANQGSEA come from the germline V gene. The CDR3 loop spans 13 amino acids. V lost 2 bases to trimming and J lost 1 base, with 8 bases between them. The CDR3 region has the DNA TGCAGCGTTGAAAGGACTTCCCAAGAGACCCAGTACTTC. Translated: CSVERTSQETQYF.

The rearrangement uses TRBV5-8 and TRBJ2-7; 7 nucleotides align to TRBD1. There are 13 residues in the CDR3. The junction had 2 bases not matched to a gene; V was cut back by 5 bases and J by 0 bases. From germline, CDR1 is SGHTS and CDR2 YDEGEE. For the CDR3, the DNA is TGTGCCAGCAGGGGGACAGACTCCTACGAGCAGTACTTC. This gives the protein CASRGTDSYEQYF.

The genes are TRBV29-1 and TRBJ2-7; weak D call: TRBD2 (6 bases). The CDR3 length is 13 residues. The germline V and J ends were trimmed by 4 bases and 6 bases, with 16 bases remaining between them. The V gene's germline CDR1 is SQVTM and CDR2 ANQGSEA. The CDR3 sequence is CSVGGRVGGEQYF. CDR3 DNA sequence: TGCAGCGTTGGGGGGAGAGTCGGGGGCGAGCAGTACTTC.

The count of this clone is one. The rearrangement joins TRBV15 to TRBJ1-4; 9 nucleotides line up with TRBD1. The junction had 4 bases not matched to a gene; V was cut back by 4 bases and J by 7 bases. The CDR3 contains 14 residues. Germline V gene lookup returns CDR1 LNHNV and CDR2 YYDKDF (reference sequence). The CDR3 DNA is TGTGCCACCAGCACACGGACAGGGGTTGAAAAACTGTTTTTT. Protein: CATSTRTGVEKLFF.

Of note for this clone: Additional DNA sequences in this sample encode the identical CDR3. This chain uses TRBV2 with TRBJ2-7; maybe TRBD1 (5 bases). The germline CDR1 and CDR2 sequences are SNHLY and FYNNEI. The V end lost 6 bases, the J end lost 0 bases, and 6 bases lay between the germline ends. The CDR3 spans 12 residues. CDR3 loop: CASRTDSYEQYF. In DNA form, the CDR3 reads TGTGCCAGCAGGACAGACTCCTACGAGCAGTACTTC.

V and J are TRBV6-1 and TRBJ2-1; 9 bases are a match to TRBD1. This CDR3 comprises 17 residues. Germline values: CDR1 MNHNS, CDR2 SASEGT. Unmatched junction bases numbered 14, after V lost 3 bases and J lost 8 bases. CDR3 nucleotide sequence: TGTGCCAGCAGTGACCCCGGGACAGGGACTATCGGGGATGAGCAGTTCTTC. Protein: CASSDPGTGTIGDEQFF.

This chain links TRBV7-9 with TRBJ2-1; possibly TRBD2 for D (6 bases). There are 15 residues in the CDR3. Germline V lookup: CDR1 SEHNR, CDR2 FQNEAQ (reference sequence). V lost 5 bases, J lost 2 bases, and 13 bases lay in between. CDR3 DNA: TGTGCCAGCAGCCCGTGGGGCGGGACCTACAATGAGCAGTTCTTC. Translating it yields CASSPWGGTYNEQFF. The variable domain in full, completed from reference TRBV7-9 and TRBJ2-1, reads DTGVSQNPRHKITKRGQNVTFRCDPISEHNRLYWYRQTLGQGPEFLTYFQNEAQLEKSRLLSDRFSAERPKGSFSTLEIQRTEQGDSAMYLCASSPWGGTYNEQFFGPGTRLTVL.

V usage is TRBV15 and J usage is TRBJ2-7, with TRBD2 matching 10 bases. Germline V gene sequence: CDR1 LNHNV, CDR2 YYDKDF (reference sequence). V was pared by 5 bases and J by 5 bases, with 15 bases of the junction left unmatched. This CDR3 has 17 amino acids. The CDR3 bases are TGTGCCACCAGCCCCACCCTAGCGGGAGAGGGAAGGGACGAGCAGTACTTC. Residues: CATSPTLAGEGRDEQYF. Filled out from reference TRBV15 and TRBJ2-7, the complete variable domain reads DAMVIQNPRYQVTQFGKPVTLSCSQTLNHNVMYWYQQKSSQAPKLLFHYYDKDFNNEADTPDNFQSRRPNTSFCFLDIRSPGLGDTAMYLCATSPTLAGEGRDEQYFGPGTRLTVT.

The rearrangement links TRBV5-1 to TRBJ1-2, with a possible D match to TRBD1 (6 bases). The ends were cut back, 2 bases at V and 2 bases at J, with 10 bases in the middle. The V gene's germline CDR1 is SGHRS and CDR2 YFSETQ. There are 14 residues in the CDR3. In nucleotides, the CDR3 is TGCGCCAGCAGCTTTAGGGACACCAACTATGGCTACACCTTC. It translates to CASSFRDTNYGYTF.

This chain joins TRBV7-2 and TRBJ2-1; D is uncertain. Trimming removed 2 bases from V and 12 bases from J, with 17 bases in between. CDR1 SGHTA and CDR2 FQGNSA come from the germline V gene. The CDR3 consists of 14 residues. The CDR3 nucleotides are TGTGCCAGCAGCTTATCACGGTCTCCCGAGCGGCAGTTCTTC. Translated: CASSLSRSPERQFF.

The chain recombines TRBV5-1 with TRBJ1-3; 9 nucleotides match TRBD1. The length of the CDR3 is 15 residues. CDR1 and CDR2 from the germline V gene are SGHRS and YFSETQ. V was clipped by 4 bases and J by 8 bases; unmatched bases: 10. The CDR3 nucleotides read TGCGCCAGCAGCGAGGGACAGGGTAACGGAGACACCATATATTTT. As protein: CASSEGQGNGDTIYF.

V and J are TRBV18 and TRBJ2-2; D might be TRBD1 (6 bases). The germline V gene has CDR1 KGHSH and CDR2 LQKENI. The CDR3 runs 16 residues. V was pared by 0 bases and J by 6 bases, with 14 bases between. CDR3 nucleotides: TGTGCCAGCTCACCACCGGGCAGGGGAGCCCCCGGGGAGCTGTTTTTT. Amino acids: CASSPPGRGAPGELFF.

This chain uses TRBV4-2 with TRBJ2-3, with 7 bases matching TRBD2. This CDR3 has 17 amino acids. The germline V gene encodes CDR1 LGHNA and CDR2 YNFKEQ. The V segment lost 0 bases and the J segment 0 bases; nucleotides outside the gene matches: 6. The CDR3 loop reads CASSQDGGGSSTDTQYF. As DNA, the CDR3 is TGTGCCAGCAGCCAAGATGGGGGGGGGTCTAGCACAGATACGCAGTATTTT.